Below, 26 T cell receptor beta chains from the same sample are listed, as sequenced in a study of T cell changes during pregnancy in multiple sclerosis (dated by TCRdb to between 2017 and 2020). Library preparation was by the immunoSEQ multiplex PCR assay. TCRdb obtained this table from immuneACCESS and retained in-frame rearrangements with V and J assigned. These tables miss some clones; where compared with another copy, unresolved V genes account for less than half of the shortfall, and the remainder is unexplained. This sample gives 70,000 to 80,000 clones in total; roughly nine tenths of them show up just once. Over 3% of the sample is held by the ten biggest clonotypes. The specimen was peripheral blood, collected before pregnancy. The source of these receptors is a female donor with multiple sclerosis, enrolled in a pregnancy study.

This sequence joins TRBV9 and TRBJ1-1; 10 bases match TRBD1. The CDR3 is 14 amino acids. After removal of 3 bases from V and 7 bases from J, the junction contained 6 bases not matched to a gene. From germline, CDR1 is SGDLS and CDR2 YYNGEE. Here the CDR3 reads CASSGQGAPGEAFF. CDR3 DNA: TGTGCCAGCAGCGGACAGGGGGCGCCGGGTGAAGCTTTCTTT.

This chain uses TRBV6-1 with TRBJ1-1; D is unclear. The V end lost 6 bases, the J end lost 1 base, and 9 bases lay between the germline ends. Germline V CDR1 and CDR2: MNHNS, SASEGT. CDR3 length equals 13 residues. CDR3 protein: CASSVRENTEAFF. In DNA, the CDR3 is TGTGCCAGCAGCGTGAGGGAGAACACTGAAGCTTTCTTT.

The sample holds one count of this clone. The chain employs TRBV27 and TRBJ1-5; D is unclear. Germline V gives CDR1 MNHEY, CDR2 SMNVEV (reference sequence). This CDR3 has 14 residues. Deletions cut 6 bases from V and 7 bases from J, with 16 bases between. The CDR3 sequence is CASSSDRPGQPQHF. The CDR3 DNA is TGTGCCAGCAGCTCGGACCGACCGGGACAGCCCCAGCATTTT.

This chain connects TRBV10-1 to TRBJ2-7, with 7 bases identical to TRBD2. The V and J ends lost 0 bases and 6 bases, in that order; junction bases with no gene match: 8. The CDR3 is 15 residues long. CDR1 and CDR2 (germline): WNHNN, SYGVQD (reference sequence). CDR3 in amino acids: CASSESRTRGGEQYF. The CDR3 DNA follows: TGCGCCAGCAGTGAGTCCCGGACTAGGGGCGGCGAGCAGTACTTC.

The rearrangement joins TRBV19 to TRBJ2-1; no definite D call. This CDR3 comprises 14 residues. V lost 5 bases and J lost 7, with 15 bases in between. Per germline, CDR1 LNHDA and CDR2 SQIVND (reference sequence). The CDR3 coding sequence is TGTGCCAGTAGTCCCCTCGGGTTCCAAAATGAGCAGTTCTTC. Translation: CASSPLGFQNEQFF.

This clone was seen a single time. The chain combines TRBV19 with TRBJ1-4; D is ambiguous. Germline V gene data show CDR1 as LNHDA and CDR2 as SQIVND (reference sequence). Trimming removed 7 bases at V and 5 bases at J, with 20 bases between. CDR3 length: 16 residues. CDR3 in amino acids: CASTKATAGNNEKLFF. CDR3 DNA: TGTGCCAGTACCAAGGCCACCGCAGGTAACAATGAAAAACTGTTTTTT.

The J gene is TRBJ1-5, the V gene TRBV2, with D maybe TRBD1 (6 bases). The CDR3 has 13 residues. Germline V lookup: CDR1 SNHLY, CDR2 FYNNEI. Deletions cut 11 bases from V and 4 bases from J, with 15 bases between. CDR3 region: CAGSRTENQPQHF. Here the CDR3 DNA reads TGTGCCGGCTCAAGGACAGAGAATCAGCCCCAGCATTTT.

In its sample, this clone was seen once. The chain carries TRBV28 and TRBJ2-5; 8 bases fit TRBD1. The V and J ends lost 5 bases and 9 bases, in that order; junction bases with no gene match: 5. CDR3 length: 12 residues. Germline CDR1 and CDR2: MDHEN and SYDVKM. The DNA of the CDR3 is TGTGCCAGCAGTACAAACAGGGGGTCCCAGTACTTC. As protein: CASSTNRGSQYF.

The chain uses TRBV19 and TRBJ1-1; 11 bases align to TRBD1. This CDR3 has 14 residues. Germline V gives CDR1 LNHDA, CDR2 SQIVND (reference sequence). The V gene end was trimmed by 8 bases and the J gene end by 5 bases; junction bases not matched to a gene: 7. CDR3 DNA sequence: TGTGCCAGTCGGACAGGGGGCGCGGGGACTGAAGCTTTCTTT. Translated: CASRTGGAGTEAFF.

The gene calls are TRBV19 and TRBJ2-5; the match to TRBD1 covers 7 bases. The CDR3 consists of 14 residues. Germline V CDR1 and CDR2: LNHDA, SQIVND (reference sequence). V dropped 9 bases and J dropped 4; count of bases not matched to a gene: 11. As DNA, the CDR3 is TGTGCCAGCAGCTCTTGGGACAGCCGAGAGACCCAGTACTTC. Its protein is CASSSWDSRETQYF. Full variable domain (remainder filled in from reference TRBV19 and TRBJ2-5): DGGITQSPKYLFRKEGQNVTLSCEQNLNHDAMYWYRQDPGQGLRLIYYSQIVNDFQKGDIAEGYSVSREKKESFPLTVTSAQKNPTAFYLCASSSWDSRETQYFGPGTRLLVL.

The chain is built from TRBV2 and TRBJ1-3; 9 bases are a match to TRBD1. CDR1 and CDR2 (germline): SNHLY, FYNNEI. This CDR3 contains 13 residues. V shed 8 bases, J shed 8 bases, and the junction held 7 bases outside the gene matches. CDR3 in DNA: TGTGCCAGCTACCGGGACAGGGCGGACACCATATATTTT. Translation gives CASYRDRADTIYF. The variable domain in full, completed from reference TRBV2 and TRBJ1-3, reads EPEVTQTPSHQVTQMGQEVILRCVPISNHLYFYWYRQILGQKVEFLVSFYNNEISEKSEIFDDQFSVERPDGSNFTLKIRSTKLEDSAMYFCASYRDRADTIYFGEGSWLTVV.

The CDR3 protein is CASSQEGPGQDNSPLHF. In DNA, the CDR3 is TGTGCCAGCAGCCAAGAAGGCCCGGGACAGGATAATTCACCCCTCCACTTT. The genes are TRBV4-2 and TRBJ1-6, with TRBD1 matching 8 bases. CDR1 LGHNA and CDR2 YNFKEQ come from the germline V gene. The junction had 6 bases not matched to a gene; V was cut back by 0 bases and J by 5 bases. The CDR3 extends over 17 amino acids.

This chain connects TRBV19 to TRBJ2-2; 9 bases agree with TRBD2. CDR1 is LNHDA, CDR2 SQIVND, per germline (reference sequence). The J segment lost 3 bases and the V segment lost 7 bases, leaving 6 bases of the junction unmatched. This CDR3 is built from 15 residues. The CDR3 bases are TGTGCCAGTACAAATCTAGCGGGGTACACCGGGGAGCTGTTTTTT. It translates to CASTNLAGYTGELFF.

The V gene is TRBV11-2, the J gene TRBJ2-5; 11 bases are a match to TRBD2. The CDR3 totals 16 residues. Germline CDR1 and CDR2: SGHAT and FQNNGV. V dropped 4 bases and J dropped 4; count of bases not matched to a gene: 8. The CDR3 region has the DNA TGTGCCAGCAGCTCCGACGGGCTAGCGGGAGGAGAGACCCAGTACTTC. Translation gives CASSSDGLAGGETQYF.

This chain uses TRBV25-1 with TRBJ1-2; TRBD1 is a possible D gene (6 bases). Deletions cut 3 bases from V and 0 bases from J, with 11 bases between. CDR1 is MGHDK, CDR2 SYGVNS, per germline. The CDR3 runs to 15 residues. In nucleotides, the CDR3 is TGTGCCAGCAGTGATACCAGGGGAGCTAACTATGGCTACACCTTC. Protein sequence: CASSDTRGANYGYTF.

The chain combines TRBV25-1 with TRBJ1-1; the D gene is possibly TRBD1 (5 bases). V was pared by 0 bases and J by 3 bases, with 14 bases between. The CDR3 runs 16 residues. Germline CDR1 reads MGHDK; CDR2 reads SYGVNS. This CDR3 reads CASSEYRGEGDTEAFF. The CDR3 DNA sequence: TGTGCCAGCAGTGAATATCGGGGGGAAGGTGACACTGAAGCTTTCTTT.

For the CDR3, the DNA is TGTGCCAGCAGCTCCGGGACAGGGGGCGATCAGCCCCAGCATTTT. This sequence encodes CASSSGTGGDQPQHF. This chain connects TRBV7-2 to TRBJ1-5, with 12 nucleotides matching TRBD1. The CDR3 is 15 residues long. Trimming cost V 4 bases and J 5 bases; bases outside gene matches: 3. The V gene's germline CDR1 is SGHTA and CDR2 FQGNSA.

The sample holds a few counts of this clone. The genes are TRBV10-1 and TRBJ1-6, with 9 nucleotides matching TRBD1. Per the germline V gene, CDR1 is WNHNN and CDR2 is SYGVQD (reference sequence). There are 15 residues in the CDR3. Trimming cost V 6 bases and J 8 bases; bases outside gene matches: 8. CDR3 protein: CASSLQGANDSPLHF. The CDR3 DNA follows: TGCGCCAGCAGCCTACAGGGGGCGAACGATTCACCCCTCCACTTT.

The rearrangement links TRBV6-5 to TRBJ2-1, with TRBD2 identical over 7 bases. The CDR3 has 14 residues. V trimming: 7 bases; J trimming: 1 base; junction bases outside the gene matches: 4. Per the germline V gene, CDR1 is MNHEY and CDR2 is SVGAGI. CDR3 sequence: CASTGGASYNEQFF. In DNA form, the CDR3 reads TGTGCCAGCACGGGGGGAGCTTCCTACAATGAGCAGTTCTTC.

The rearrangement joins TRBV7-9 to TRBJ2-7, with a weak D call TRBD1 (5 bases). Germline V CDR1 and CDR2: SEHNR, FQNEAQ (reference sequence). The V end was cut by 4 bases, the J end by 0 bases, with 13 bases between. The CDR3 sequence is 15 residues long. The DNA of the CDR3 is TGTGCCAGCAGCTCCACGGACATCGGCTCCTACGAGCAGTACTTC. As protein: CASSSTDIGSYEQYF.

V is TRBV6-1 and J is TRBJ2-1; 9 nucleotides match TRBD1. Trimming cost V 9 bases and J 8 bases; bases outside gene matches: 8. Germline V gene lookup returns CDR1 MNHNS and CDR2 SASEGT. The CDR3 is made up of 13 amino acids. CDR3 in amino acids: CARGGQGSDEQFF. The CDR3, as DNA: TGTGCCAGGGGGGGACAGGGAAGCGATGAGCAGTTCTTC.

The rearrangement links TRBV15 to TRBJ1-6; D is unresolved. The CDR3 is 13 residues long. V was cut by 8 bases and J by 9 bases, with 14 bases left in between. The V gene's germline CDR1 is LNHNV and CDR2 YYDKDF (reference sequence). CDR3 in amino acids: CATGFLWPSPLHF. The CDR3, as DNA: TGTGCCACCGGTTTTTTGTGGCCTTCACCCCTCCACTTT. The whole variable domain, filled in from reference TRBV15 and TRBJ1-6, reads DAMVIQNPRYQVTQFGKPVTLSCSQTLNHNVMYWYQQKSSQAPKLLFHYYDKDFNNEADTPDNFQSRRPNTSFCFLDIRSPGLGDTAMYLCATGFLWPSPLHFGNGTRLTVT.

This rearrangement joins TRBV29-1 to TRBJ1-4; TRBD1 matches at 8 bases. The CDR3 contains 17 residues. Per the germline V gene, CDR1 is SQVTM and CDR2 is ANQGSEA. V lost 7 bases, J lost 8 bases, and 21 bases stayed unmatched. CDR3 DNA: TGCAGCGGGAGGACAGGGATGTTAGCGGTGGGTTCCGAAAAACTGTTTTTT. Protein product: CSGRTGMLAVGSEKLFF.

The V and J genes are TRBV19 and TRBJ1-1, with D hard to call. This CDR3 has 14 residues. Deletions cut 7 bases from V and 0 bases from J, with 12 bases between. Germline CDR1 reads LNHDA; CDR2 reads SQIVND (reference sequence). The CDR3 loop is CASTSHPMNTEAFF. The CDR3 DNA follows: TGTGCCAGTACCAGTCATCCAATGAACACTGAAGCTTTCTTT.

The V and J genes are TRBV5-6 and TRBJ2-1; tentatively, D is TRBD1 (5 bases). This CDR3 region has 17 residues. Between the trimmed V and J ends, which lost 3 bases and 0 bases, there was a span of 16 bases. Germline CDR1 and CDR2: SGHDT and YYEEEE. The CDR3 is CASSSTSGLSSYNEQFF. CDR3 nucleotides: TGTGCCAGCAGCTCAACCTCAGGGTTGAGCTCCTACAATGAGCAGTTCTTC. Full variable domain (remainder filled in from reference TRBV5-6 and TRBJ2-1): DAGVTQSPTHLIKTRGQQVTLRCSPKSGHDTVSWYQQALGQGPQFIFQYYEEEERQRGNFPDRFSGHQFPNYSSELNVNALLLGDSALYLCASSSTSGLSSYNEQFFGPGTRLTVL.

For the CDR3, the DNA is TGTGCCTGGAGTCACCGGCGGGGTGGGTATGCTTTCTTT. Its translation: CAWSHRRGGYAFF. This chain connects TRBV30 to TRBJ1-1, with D uncertain. With 2 bases removed from V and 11 bases from J, the gap between germline ends came to 18 bases. The germline CDR1 and CDR2 sequences are GTSNPN and SVGIG (reference sequence). This CDR3 comprises 13 residues. Filled out from reference TRBV30 and TRBJ1-1, the complete variable domain reads SQTIHQWPATLVQPVGSPLSLECTVEGTSNPNLYWYRQAAGRGLQLLFYSVGIGQISSEVPQNLSASRPQDRQFILSSKKLLLSDSGFYLCAWSHRRGGYAFFGQGTRLTVV.